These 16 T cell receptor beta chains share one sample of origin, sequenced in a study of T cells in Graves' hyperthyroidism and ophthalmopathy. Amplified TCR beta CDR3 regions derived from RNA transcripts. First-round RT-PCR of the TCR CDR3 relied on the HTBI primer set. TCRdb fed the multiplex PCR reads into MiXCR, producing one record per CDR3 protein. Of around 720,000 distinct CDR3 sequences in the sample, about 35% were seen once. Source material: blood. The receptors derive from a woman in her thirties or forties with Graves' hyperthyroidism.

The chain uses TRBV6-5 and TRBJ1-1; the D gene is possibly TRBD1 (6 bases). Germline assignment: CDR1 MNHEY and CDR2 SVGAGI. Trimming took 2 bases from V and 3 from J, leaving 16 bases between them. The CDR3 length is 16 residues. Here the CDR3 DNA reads TGTGCCAGCAGTTACGAAGGTCCCAGGGGAGACACTGAAGCTTTCTTT. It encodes CASSYEGPRGDTEAFF.

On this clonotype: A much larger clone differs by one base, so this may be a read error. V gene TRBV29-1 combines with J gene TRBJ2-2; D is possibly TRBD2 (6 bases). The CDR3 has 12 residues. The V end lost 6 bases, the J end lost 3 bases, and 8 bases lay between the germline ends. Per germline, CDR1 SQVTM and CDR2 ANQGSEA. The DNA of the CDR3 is TGCAGCGTCCGGGGGTACACCGGGGAGCTGTTTTTT. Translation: CSVRGYTGELFF.

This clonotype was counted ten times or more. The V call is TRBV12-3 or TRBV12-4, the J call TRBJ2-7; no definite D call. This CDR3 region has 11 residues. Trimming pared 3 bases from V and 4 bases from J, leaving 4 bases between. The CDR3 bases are TGTGCCAGCAGTTTTCAGTACGAGCAGTACTTC. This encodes CASSFQYEQYF.

The CDR3 loop reads CSARGDQGDYGYTF. The CDR3 DNA reads TGCAGTGCTAGGGGGGACCAGGGAGACTATGGCTACACCTTC. The chain has TRBV20-1 and TRBJ1-2, with D tentatively TRBD1 (5 bases). The CDR3 sequence is 14 residues long. Trimming left V 3 bases short and J 3 bases short, with 14 bases between. Germline assignment: CDR1 DFQATT and CDR2 SNEGSKA (reference sequence).

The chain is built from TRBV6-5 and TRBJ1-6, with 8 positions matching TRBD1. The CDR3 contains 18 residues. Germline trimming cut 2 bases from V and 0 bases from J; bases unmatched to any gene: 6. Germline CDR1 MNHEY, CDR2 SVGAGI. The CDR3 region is CASSYAAGGSSYNSPLHF. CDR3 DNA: TGTGCCAGCAGTTACGCAGCAGGGGGCAGCTCCTATAATTCACCCCTCCACTTT.

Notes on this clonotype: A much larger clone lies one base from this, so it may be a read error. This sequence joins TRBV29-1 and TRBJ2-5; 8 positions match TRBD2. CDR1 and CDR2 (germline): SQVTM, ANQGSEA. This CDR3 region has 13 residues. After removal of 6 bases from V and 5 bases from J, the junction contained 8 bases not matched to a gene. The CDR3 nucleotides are TGCAGCGTAGCGGTGAGCGGGAGTGAGACCCAGTACTTC. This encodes CSVAVSGSETQYF.

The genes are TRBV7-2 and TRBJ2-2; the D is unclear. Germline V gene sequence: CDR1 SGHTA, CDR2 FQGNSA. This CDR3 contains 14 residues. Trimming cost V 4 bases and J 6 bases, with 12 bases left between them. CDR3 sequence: CASSSSRLAGELFF. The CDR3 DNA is TGTGCCAGCAGCTCCTCTAGACTGGCCGGGGAGCTGTTTTTT.

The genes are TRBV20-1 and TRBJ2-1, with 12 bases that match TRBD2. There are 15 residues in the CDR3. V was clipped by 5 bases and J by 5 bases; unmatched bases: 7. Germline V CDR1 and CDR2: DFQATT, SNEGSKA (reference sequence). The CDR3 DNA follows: TGCAGTGCTGGGGGGACTAGCGGGTGGGACAATGAGCAGTTCTTC. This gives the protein CSAGGTSGWDNEQFF.

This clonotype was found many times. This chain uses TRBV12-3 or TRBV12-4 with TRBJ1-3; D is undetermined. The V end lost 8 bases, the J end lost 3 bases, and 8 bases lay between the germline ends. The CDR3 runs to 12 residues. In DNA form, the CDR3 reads TGTGCCAGCTCTTTCGTTGGAAACACCATATATTTT. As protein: CASSFVGNTIYF.

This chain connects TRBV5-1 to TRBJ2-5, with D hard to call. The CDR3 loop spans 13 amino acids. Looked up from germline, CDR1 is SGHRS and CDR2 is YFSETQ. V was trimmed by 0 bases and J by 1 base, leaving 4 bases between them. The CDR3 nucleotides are TGCGCCAGCAGCTTGGTTCCCCAAGAGACCCAGTACTTC. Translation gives CASSLVPQETQYF. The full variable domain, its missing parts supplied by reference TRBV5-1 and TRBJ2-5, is KAGVTQTPRYLIKTRGQQVTLSCSPISGHRSVSWYQQTPGQGLQFLFEYFSETQRNKGNFPGRFSGRQFSNSRSEMNVSTLELGDSALYLCASSLVPQETQYFGPGTRLLVL.

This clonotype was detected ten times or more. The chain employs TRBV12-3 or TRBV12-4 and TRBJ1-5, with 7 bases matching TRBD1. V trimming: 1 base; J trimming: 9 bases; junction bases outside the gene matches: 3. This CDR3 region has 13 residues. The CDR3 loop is CASSLGQGAPQHF. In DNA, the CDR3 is TGTGCCAGCAGTTTAGGACAGGGAGCGCCCCAGCATTTT.

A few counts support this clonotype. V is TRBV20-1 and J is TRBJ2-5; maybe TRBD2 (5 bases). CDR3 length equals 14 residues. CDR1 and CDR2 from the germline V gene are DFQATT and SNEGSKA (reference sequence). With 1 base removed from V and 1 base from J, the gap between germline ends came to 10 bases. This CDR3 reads CSARAGDTQETQYF. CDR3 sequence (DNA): TGCAGTGCTAGAGCCGGGGATACCCAAGAGACCCAGTACTTC.

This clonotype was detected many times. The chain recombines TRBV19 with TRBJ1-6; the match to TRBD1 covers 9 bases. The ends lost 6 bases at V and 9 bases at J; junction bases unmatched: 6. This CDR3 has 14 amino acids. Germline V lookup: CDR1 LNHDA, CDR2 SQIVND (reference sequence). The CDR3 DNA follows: TGTGCCAGTAGACCGGGACAGGGTGGTTCACCCCTCCACTTT. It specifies CASRPGQGGSPLHF.

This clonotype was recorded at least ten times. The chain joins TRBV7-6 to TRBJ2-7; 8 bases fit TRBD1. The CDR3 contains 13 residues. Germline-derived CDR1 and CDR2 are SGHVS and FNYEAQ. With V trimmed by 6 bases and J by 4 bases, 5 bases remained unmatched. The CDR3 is CASRPGQGYEQYF. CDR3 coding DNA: TGTGCCAGCAGACCAGGACAGGGTTACGAGCAGTACTTC.

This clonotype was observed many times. In DNA form, the CDR3 reads TGTGCCAGCAGCATCCCGGGACAGGGGTTCGAGCAGTACTTC. Translation gives CASSIPGQGFEQYF. This chain connects TRBV7-9 to TRBJ2-7; 10 bases agree with TRBD1. Germline values: CDR1 SEHNR, CDR2 FQNEAQ (reference sequence). This CDR3 is built from 14 residues. The V and J ends lost 5 bases and 6 bases, in that order; junction bases with no gene match: 7. The entire variable domain, with the rest obtained from reference TRBV7-9 and TRBJ2-7, is as follows: DTGVSQNPRHKITKRGQNVTFRCDPISEHNRLYWYRQTLGQGPEFLTYFQNEAQLEKSRLLSDRFSAERPKGSFSTLEIQRTEQGDSAMYLCASSIPGQGFEQYFGPGTRLTVT.

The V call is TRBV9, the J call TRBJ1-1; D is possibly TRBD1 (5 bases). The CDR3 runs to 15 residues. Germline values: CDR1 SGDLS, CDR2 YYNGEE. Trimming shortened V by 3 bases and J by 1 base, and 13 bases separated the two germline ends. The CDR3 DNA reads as TGTGCCAGCAGCGGTTGGGACTCCCCGAACACTGAAGCTTTCTTT. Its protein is CASSGWDSPNTEAFF.